Listed below are T cell receptor beta chains from one sample, sequenced in a study of cytomegalovirus exposure and HLA in healthy donors. Sequencing used immunoSEQ multiplex PCR; TCRdb keeps in-frame clones, though not all of them. The sample comprises about 180,000 clones, around 81% of which are singletons, and about 2% rests with the top ten. The material sequenced was PBMCs. These receptors were taken from a woman between 25 and 40 years old in good health and CMV-seronegative. Both conserved end residues are part of each CDR3. Each record gives: CDR3 length, D gene, clone size, V gene, J gene, CDR3 protein, CDR3 DNA. The D gene is left open where the match is weak. Clone size is not always given. Where it is, it says once, few, many or a class for expanded clones.

CDR3 length: 18
D gene: TRBD1
clone size: -
V gene: TRBV4-2
J gene: TRBJ1-2
CDR3 protein: CASSQERITGGNNYGYTF
CDR3 DNA: TGTGCCAGCAGCCAAGAACGGATCACAGGGGGCAATAACTATGGCTACACCTTC

CDR3 length: 17
D gene: -
clone size: -
V gene: TRBV7-9
J gene: TRBJ2-1
CDR3 protein: CASSSGVGTRPLDEQFF
CDR3 DNA: TGTGCCAGCAGCTCGGGGGTGGGGACCCGTCCCTTAGATGAGCAGTTCTTC

CDR3 length: 16
D gene: TRBD1
clone size: -
V gene: TRBV15
J gene: TRBJ1-4
CDR3 protein: CATSSDTGGISEKLFF
CDR3 DNA: TGTGCCACCAGCAGCGACACAGGGGGGATTTCCGAAAAACTGTTTTTT

CDR3 length: 14
D gene: -
clone size: -
V gene: TRBV9
J gene: TRBJ2-1
CDR3 protein: CASSVAGAYNEQFF
CDR3 DNA: TGTGCCAGCAGCGTAGCGGGGGCCTACAATGAGCAGTTCTTC

CDR3 length: 14
D gene: TRBD2
clone size: once
V gene: TRBV7-2
J gene: TRBJ2-7
CDR3 protein: CASSLGGGPDEQYF
CDR3 DNA: TGTGCCAGCAGCTTAGGCGGGGGGCCCGACGAGCAGTACTTC

CDR3 length: 14
D gene: -
clone size: -
V gene: TRBV9
J gene: TRBJ2-2
CDR3 protein: CASSVAPEGGELFF
CDR3 DNA: TGTGCCAGCAGCGTAGCCCCCGAGGGCGGGGAGCTGTTTTTT

CDR3 length: 13
D gene: -
clone size: -
V gene: TRBV11-2
J gene: TRBJ2-5
CDR3 protein: CASSLRRGETQYF
CDR3 DNA: TGTGCCAGCAGCTTACGCCGCGGGGAGACCCAGTACTTC

CDR3 length: 13
D gene: TRBD1
clone size: -
V gene: TRBV28
J gene: TRBJ2-7
CDR3 protein: CASSLTGNYEQYF
CDR3 DNA: TGTGCCAGCAGTTTGACAGGGAACTACGAGCAGTACTTC

CDR3 length: 15
D gene: TRBD1
clone size: -
V gene: TRBV28
J gene: TRBJ2-7
CDR3 protein: CASSFFQTGLDEQYF
CDR3 DNA: TGTGCCAGCAGTTTTTTCCAGACAGGGTTGGACGAGCAGTACTTC

CDR3 length: 14
D gene: -
clone size: -
V gene: TRBV28
J gene: TRBJ2-1
CDR3 protein: CASRLTQGGDEQFF
CDR3 DNA: TGTGCCAGCAGACTAACACAGGGCGGCGATGAGCAGTTCTTC

CDR3 length: 14
D gene: -
clone size: -
V gene: TRBV7-7
J gene: TRBJ2-1
CDR3 protein: CASSPVGGYNEQFF
CDR3 DNA: TGTGCCAGCAGCCCAGTGGGGGGTTACAATGAGCAGTTCTTC

CDR3 length: 15
D gene: -
clone size: -
V gene: TRBV5-1
J gene: TRBJ2-3
CDR3 protein: CASSLRGTFTDTQYF
CDR3 DNA: TGCGCCAGCAGCTTGCGAGGGACTTTCACAGATACGCAGTATTTT

CDR3 length: 12
D gene: -
clone size: -
V gene: TRBV7-2
J gene: TRBJ1-1
CDR3 protein: CASSLQRQPAFF
CDR3 DNA: TGTGCCAGCAGCCTCCAGCGACAGCCAGCTTTCTTT

CDR3 length: 16
D gene: -
clone size: -
V gene: TRBV4-1
J gene: TRBJ2-2
CDR3 protein: CASSQEGWAGAGELFF
CDR3 DNA: TGCGCCAGCAGCCAAGAAGGATGGGCAGGGGCCGGGGAGCTGTTTTTT

CDR3 length: 15
D gene: -
clone size: -
V gene: TRBV4-2
J gene: TRBJ2-1
CDR3 protein: CASSPTQVRGDEQFF
CDR3 DNA: TGTGCCAGCAGCCCCACCCAAGTTAGGGGCGATGAGCAGTTCTTC

CDR3 length: 14
D gene: -
clone size: few
V gene: TRBV7-9
J gene: TRBJ2-1
CDR3 protein: CASSFLSGGDEQFF
CDR3 DNA: TGTGCCAGCAGCTTCCTATCCGGTGGAGATGAGCAGTTCTTC

CDR3 length: 14
D gene: -
clone size: -
V gene: TRBV18
J gene: TRBJ1-1
CDR3 protein: CASSPGFEGTEAFF
CDR3 DNA: TGTGCCAGCTCACCAGGGTTCGAGGGAACTGAAGCTTTCTTT

CDR3 length: 15
D gene: -
clone size: -
V gene: TRBV6-5
J gene: TRBJ2-1
CDR3 protein: CASSYSRSPYNEQFF
CDR3 DNA: TGTGCCAGCAGTTACTCAAGGAGCCCGTACAATGAGCAGTTCTTC

CDR3 length: 12
D gene: TRBD1
clone size: -
V gene: TRBV4-3
J gene: TRBJ1-2
CDR3 protein: CASSQQGQGYTF
CDR3 DNA: TGCGCCAGCAGCCAACAGGGACAGGGCTACACCTTC

CDR3 length: 9
D gene: -
clone size: once
V gene: TRBV28
J gene: TRBJ2-7
CDR3 protein: CATELGKGF
CDR3 DNA: TGTGCCACCGAGTTGGGCAAAGGCTTC

CDR3 length: 18
D gene: -
clone size: -
V gene: TRBV25-1
J gene: TRBJ2-3
CDR3 protein: CASSESPGVWQNTDTQYF
CDR3 DNA: TGTGCCAGCAGTGAATCACCAGGGGTTTGGCAGAACACAGATACGCAGTATTTT

CDR3 length: 15
D gene: TRBD2
clone size: few
V gene: TRBV2
J gene: TRBJ2-3
CDR3 protein: CASSDKRGARDTQYF
CDR3 DNA: TGTGCCAGCAGTGATAAGCGGGGGGCCCGGGATACGCAGTATTTT

CDR3 length: 21
D gene: TRBD2
clone size: -
V gene: TRBV9
J gene: TRBJ2-1
CDR3 protein: CASSPARTVTSGRARQHEQFF
CDR3 DNA: TGTGCCAGCAGCCCCGCCCGGACAGTGACTAGCGGGAGGGCCAGACAGCATGAGCAGTTCTTC

CDR3 length: 15
D gene: -
clone size: -
V gene: TRBV27
J gene: TRBJ2-4
CDR3 protein: CASSPRGRAKNIQYF
CDR3 DNA: TGTGCCAGCAGCCCAAGGGGAAGGGCCAAAAACATTCAGTACTTC

CDR3 length: 13
D gene: TRBD1
clone size: -
V gene: TRBV6-5
J gene: TRBJ2-7
CDR3 protein: CASSSDRGNEQYF
CDR3 DNA: TGTGCCAGCAGTTCCGACAGGGGGAACGAGCAGTACTTC

CDR3 length: 15
D gene: TRBD2
clone size: -
V gene: TRBV9
J gene: TRBJ2-1
CDR3 protein: CASSSSGSTYNEQFF
CDR3 DNA: TGTGCCAGCAGCTCTAGCGGGAGCACCTACAATGAGCAGTTCTTC

CDR3 length: 15
D gene: TRBD1
clone size: once
V gene: TRBV28
J gene: TRBJ1-5
CDR3 protein: CASSSQTGSNQPQHF
CDR3 DNA: TGTGCCAGCAGTTCCCAGACAGGGAGCAATCAGCCCCAGCATTTT

CDR3 length: 13
D gene: TRBD1
clone size: -
V gene: TRBV11-2
J gene: TRBJ1-5
CDR3 protein: CASSLTTGESQHF
CDR3 DNA: TGTGCCAGCAGCCTAACCACAGGGGAGTCCCAGCATTTT

CDR3 length: 16
D gene: TRBD1
clone size: -
V gene: TRBV19
J gene: TRBJ2-4
CDR3 protein: CASSTGQGLAKNIQYF
CDR3 DNA: TGTGCCAGTAGCACAGGACAGGGCCTAGCCAAAAACATTCAGTACTTC

CDR3 length: 16
D gene: -
clone size: -
V gene: TRBV18
J gene: TRBJ1-5
CDR3 protein: CASSLSRGRVNQPQHF
CDR3 DNA: TGTGCCAGCTCTCTTAGCAGGGGCCGTGTTAATCAGCCCCAGCATTTT

CDR3 length: 14
D gene: TRBD1
clone size: -
V gene: TRBV27
J gene: TRBJ2-7
CDR3 protein: CASSLGTGPYEQYF
CDR3 DNA: TGTGCCAGCAGTTTAGGGACAGGGCCCTACGAGCAGTACTTC

CDR3 length: 15
D gene: TRBD1
clone size: -
V gene: TRBV2
J gene: TRBJ2-7
CDR3 protein: CASFARTGGRDEQYF
CDR3 DNA: TGTGCCAGCTTTGCCAGGACAGGGGGGAGGGACGAGCAGTACTTC

CDR3 length: 15
D gene: TRBD2
clone size: -
V gene: TRBV18
J gene: TRBJ2-7
CDR3 protein: CASPEPSTSVYEQYF
CDR3 DNA: TGTGCCAGCCCCGAACCATCGACTAGCGTCTACGAGCAGTACTTC

CDR3 length: 20
D gene: -
clone size: -
V gene: TRBV28
J gene: TRBJ2-1
CDR3 protein: CASSLSPLRVSLVAYNEQFF
CDR3 DNA: TGTGCCAGCAGTTTATCTCCTTTGAGGGTCTCACTAGTCGCCTACAATGAGCAGTTCTTC

CDR3 length: 14
D gene: -
clone size: -
V gene: TRBV5-6
J gene: TRBJ2-5
CDR3 protein: CASSTGQPQETQYF
CDR3 DNA: TGTGCCAGCAGCACCGGACAGCCCCAAGAGACCCAGTACTTC

CDR3 length: 13
D gene: TRBD1
clone size: few
V gene: TRBV30
J gene: TRBJ1-5
CDR3 protein: CAWSPDRAQPQHF
CDR3 DNA: TGTGCCTGGAGTCCCGACAGGGCTCAGCCCCAGCATTTT

CDR3 length: 15
D gene: -
clone size: -
V gene: TRBV6-1
J gene: TRBJ1-4
CDR3 protein: CASSKTGDSLEKLFF
CDR3 DNA: TGTGCCAGCAGTAAAACAGGCGACTCATTGGAAAAACTGTTTTTT

CDR3 length: 12
D gene: -
clone size: -
V gene: TRBV5-1
J gene: TRBJ2-7
CDR3 protein: CASSSQGFAQYF
CDR3 DNA: TGCGCCAGCAGCTCCCAGGGGTTTGCGCAGTACTTC

CDR3 length: 13
D gene: -
clone size: -
V gene: TRBV28
J gene: TRBJ1-5
CDR3 protein: CASTVQNFQPQHF
CDR3 DNA: TGTGCCAGCACAGTGCAGAATTTTCAGCCCCAGCATTTT

CDR3 length: 13
D gene: -
clone size: few
V gene: TRBV2
J gene: TRBJ1-2
CDR3 protein: CASSEQLRQGYTF
CDR3 DNA: TGTGCCAGCAGTGAACAGCTCCGACAGGGCTACACCTTC

CDR3 length: 15
D gene: -
clone size: once
V gene: TRBV7-9
J gene: TRBJ2-7
CDR3 protein: CASSSTPQGWYEQYF
CDR3 DNA: TGTGCCAGCAGCTCGACACCCCAGGGTTGGTACGAGCAGTACTTC

CDR3 length: 13
D gene: -
clone size: -
V gene: TRBV5-1
J gene: TRBJ2-3
CDR3 protein: CASNGQSTDTQYF
CDR3 DNA: TGCGCCAGCAACGGACAGAGCACAGATACGCAGTATTTT

CDR3 length: 15
D gene: -
clone size: -
V gene: TRBV28
J gene: TRBJ1-3
CDR3 protein: CASSLSGFAGNTIYF
CDR3 DNA: TGTGCCAGCAGTTTATCGGGGTTTGCCGGAAACACCATATATTTT

CDR3 length: 15
D gene: -
clone size: few
V gene: TRBV6-5
J gene: TRBJ2-3
CDR3 protein: CASRKGRGSTDTQYF
CDR3 DNA: TGTGCCAGCAGGAAGGGGCGGGGCAGCACAGATACGCAGTATTTT

CDR3 length: 15
D gene: -
clone size: -
V gene: TRBV7-9
J gene: TRBJ2-7
CDR3 protein: CSSSLEGGAAYEQYF
CDR3 DNA: TGTTCCAGCAGCCTGGAAGGCGGAGCCGCCTACGAGCAGTACTTC

CDR3 length: 14
D gene: TRBD1
clone size: few
V gene: TRBV6-1
J gene: TRBJ1-1
CDR3 protein: CASIKDRVNTEAFF
CDR3 DNA: TGTGCCAGCATTAAGGACAGGGTGAACACTGAAGCTTTCTTT

CDR3 length: 17
D gene: TRBD1
clone size: -
V gene: TRBV5-1
J gene: TRBJ1-6
CDR3 protein: CASSPPTGPTGDSPLHF
CDR3 DNA: TGCGCCAGCAGCCCGCCGACAGGGCCCACCGGGGATTCACCCCTCCACTTT

CDR3 length: 19
D gene: -
clone size: -
V gene: TRBV28
J gene: TRBJ1-6
CDR3 protein: CASSLTPGLYSSYNSPLHF
CDR3 DNA: TGTGCCAGCAGTTTAACCCCAGGACTTTACAGCTCCTATAATTCACCCCTCCACTTT

CDR3 length: 16
D gene: -
clone size: -
V gene: TRBV4-3
J gene: TRBJ2-1
CDR3 protein: CASSQDFRSSYNEQFF
CDR3 DNA: TGCGCCAGCAGCCAAGACTTCCGCAGCTCCTACAATGAGCAGTTCTTC